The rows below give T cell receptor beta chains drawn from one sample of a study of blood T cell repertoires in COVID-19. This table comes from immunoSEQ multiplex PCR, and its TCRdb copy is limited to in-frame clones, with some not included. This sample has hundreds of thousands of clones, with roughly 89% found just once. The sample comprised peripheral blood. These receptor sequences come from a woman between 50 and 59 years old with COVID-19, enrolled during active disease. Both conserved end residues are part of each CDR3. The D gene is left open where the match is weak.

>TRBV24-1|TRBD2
CATSDLASGGGEQFF
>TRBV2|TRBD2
CASRASKSGGAYEQYF
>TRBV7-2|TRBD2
CASSLALAGHNEQFF
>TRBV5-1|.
CASTRDSLRDTEAFF
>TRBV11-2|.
CASGRGYNQPQHF
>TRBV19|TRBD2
CASSIRVAGDTDTQYF
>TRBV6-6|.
CASSYEQVNTEAFF
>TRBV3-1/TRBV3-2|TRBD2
CASSQRSGGESDEQFF
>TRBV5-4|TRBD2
CASSLPPGLAQDTQYF
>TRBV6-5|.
CASSPMGGMNTEAFF
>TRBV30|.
CAWRDKLGRNTEAFF
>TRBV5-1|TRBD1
CASSLDRELFF
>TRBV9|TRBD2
CASSPGPGLADEQYF
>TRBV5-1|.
CASSDRGSGNTIYF
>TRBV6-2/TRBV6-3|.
CASSYPGGVRGQPQHF
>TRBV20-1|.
CSALRNNEQFF
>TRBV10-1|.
CASREGQNTEAFF
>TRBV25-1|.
CASSEGHLSNQPQHF
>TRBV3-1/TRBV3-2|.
CASSQGAWTEAFF
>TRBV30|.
CAWSVGPEKLFF
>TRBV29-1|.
CSVEGSRDTEAFF
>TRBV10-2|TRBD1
CASRTWTGGLAGANVLTF
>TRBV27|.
CASSVTGLNTEAFF
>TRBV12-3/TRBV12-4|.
CASSRSGSTEAFF
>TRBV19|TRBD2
CASSMLLAGPAEQYF
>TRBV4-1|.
CASSQESQEVSHGYTF
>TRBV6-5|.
CASKLSVEEETQYF
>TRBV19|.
CASRLARPGPQYF
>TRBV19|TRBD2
CASSLTSESADTQYF
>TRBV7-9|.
CASSLGQLNQPQHF
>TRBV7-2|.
CASSSRRTLNEGYTF
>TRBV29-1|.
CSVGTADSPNYGYTF
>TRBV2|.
CASIGGVGQPQHF
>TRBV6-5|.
CASSRQSPRVQYF
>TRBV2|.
CASSEVSERLRIYEQYF
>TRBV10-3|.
CAISESRTGKNTEAFF
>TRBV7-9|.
CASSLGPQGQTGYTF
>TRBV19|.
CASSMEGGTNEKLFF
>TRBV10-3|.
CAISDRQGILSNQPQHF
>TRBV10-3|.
CAISESGRTGQETQYF
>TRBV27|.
CASSRLGWDSYF
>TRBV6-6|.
CASSYDRHDGYTF
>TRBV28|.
CASSLGQTLYEQYF
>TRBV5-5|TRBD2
CASSFGGGKYNEQFF
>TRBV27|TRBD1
CASRNAGQGLGQPQHF
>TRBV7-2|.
CASSSYSPLHF
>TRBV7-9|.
CASSLASVRGNSPLHF
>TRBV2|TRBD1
CASSQWGAGGGRYGYTF
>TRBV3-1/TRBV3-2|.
CASSQVAGNPAPEEKLFF
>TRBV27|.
CASSLFGTRTIF
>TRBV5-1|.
CASSPRHQTGAYGYTF
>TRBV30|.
CAWSPTGPRAFF
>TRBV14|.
CASSHLEEQFF
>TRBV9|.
CASSVRGDTQYF
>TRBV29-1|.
CSAQGGAEAFF
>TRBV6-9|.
CASSSETPLGPQHF
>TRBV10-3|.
CAISDSSAAYEQYF
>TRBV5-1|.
CASSLEDIQVGEGYTF
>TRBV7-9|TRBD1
CASSLGQGYGYTF
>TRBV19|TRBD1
CASSTGQGLRYGYTF